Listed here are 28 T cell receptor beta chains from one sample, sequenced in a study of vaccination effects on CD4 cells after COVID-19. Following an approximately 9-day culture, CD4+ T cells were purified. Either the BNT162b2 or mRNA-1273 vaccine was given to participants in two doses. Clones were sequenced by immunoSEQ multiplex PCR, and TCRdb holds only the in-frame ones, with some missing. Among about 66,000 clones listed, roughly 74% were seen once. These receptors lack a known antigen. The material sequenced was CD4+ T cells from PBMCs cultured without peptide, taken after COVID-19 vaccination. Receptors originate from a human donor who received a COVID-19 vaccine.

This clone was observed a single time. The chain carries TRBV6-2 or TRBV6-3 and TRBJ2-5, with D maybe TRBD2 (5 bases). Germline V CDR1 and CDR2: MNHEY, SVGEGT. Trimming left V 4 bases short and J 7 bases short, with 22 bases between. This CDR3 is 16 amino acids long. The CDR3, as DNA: TGTGCCAGCAGTTCCCCGTTGGACTTGGCGTTAGTGACCCAGTACTTC. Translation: CASSSPLDLALVTQYF.

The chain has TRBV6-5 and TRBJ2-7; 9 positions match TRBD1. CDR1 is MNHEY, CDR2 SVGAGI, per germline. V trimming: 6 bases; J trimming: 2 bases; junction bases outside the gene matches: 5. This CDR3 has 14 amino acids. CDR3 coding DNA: TGTGCCAGCAGAGGGACAGGGAGGACCTACGAGCAGTACGTC. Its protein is CASRGTGRTYEQYV.

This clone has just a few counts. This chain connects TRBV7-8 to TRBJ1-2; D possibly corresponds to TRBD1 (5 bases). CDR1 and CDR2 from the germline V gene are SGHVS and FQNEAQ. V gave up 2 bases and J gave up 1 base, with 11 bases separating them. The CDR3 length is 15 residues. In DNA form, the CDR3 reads TGTGCCAGCAGCTTAAGGACCGACAGTAACTATGGCTACACCTTC. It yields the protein CASSLRTDSNYGYTF.

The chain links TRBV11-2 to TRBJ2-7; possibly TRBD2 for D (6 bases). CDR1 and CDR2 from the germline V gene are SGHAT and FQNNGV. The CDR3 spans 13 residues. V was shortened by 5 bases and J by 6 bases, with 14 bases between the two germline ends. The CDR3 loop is CASSQVGGSEQYV. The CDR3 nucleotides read TGTGCCAGCAGCCAAGTCGGGGGTAGCGAGCAGTACGTC.

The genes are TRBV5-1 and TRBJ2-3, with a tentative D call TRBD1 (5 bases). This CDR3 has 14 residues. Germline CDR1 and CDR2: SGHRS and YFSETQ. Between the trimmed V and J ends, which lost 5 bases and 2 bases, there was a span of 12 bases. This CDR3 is CASRVAGNTDTQYF. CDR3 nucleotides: TGCGCCAGCAGGGTGGCAGGGAACACAGATACGCAGTATTTT. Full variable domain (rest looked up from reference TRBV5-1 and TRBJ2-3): KAGVTQTPRYLIKTRGQQVTLSCSPISGHRSVSWYQQTPGQGLQFLFEYFSETQRNKGNFPGRFSGRQFSNSRSEMNVSTLELGDSALYLCASRVAGNTDTQYFGPGTRLTVL.

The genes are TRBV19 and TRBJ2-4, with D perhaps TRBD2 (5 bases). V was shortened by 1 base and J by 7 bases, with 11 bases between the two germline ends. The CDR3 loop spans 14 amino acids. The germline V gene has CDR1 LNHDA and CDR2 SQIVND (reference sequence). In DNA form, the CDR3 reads TGTGCCAGTAGTATAGGAGGGAAGGGTAACATTCAGTACTTC. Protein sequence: CASSIGGKGNIQYF.

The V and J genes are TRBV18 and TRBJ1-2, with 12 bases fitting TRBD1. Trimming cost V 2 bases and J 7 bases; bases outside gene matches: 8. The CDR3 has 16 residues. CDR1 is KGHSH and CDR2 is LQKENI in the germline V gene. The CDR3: CASSPTAGQGAGGYTF. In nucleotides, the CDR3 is TGTGCCAGCTCACCAACCGCGGGACAGGGGGCCGGTGGCTACACCTTC.

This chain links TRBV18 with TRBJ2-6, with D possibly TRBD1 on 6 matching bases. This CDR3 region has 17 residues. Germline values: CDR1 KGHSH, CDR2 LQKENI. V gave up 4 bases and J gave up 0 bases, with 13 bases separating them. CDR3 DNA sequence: TGTGCCAGCTCACATAACAGGGCCCGCTCTGGGGCCAACGTCCTGACTTTC. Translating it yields CASSHNRARSGANVLTF.

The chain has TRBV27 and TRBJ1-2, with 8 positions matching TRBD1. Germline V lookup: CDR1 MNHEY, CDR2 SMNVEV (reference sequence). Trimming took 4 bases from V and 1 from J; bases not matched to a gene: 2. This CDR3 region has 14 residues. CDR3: CASSSQGGNYGYTF. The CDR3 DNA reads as TGTGCCAGCAGTTCACAGGGGGGTAACTATGGCTACACCTTC.

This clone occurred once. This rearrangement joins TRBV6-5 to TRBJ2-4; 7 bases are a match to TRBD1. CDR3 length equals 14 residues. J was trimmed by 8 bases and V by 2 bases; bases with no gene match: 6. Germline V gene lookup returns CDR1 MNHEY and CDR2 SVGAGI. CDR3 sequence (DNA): TGTGCCAGCAGTTACCGATCGACAGGGTACATTCAGTACTTC. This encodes CASSYRSTGYIQYF.

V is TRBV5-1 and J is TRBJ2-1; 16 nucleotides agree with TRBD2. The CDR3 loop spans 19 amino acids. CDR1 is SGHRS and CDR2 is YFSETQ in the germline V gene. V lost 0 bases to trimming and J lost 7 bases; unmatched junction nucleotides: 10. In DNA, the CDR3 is TGCGCCAGCAGCTTGGTTGGGACTAGCGGGGGGGCCGGTGAAAATGAGCAGTTCTTC. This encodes CASSLVGTSGGAGENEQFF.

The CDR3 here is CSARTDTQYF. The CDR3 DNA is TGCAGTGCTAGGACAGATACGCAGTATTTT. The chain recombines TRBV20-1 with TRBJ2-3, with D uncertain. The CDR3 contains 10 residues. V lost 3 bases and J lost 3, with 1 base in between. Germline values: CDR1 DFQATT, CDR2 SNEGSKA (reference sequence).

CDR3 bases: TGTGCCAGCCCGGGACAGGGAATTGATAGCACAGATACGCAGTATTTT. Translating gives CASPGQGIDSTDTQYF. The chain links TRBV5-8 to TRBJ2-3; 9 bases are shared with TRBD1. V was clipped by 7 bases and J by 0 bases; unmatched bases: 9. Germline CDR1 and CDR2: SGHTS and YDEGEE. There are 16 residues in the CDR3.

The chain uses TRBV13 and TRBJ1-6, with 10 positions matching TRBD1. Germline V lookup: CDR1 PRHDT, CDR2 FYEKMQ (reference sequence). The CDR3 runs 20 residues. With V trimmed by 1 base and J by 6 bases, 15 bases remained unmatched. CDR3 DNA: TGTGCCAGCAGCTTAGATAGGGGGGGAAGGACAGGGGGAGGTAATTCACCCCTCCACTTT. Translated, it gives CASSLDRGGRTGGGNSPLHF. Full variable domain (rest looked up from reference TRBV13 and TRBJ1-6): AAGVIQSPRHLIKEKRETATLKCYPIPRHDTVYWYQQGPGQDPQFLISFYEKMQSDKGSIPDRFSAQQFSDYHSELNMSSLELGDSALYFCASSLDRGGRTGGGNSPLHFGNGTRLTVT.

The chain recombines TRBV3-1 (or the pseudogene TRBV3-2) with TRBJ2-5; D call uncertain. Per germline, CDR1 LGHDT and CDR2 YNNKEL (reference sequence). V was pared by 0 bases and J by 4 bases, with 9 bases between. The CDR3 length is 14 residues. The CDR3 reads CASSQELTGETQYF. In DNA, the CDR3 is TGTGCCAGCAGCCAAGAACTAACGGGAGAGACCCAGTACTTC.

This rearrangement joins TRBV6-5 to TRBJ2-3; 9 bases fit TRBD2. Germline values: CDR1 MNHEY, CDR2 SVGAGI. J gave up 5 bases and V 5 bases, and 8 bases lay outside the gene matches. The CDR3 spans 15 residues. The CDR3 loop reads CASSPSSGKVDTQYF. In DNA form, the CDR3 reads TGTGCCAGCAGTCCTTCTAGCGGGAAGGTAGATACGCAGTATTTT.

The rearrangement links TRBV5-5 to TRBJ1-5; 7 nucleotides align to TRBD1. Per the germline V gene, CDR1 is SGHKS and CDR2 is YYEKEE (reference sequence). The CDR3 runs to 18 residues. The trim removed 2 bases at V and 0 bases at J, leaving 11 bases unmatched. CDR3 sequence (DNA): TGTGCCAGCAGCTTTCGCGAACAGGGGCCAAATAGCAATCAGCCCCAGCATTTT. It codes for CASSFREQGPNSNQPQHF.

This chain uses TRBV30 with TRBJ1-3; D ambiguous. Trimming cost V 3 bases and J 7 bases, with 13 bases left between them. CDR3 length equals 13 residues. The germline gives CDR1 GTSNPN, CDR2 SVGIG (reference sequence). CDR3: CAWSLGIGNTIYF. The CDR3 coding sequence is TGTGCCTGGAGCCTAGGGATTGGTAACACCATATATTTT.

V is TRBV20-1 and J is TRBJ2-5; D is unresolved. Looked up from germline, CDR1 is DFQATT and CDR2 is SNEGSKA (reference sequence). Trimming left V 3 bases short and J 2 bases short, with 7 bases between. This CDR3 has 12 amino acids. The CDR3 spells CSASVQQETQYF. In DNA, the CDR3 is TGCAGTGCTAGTGTTCAGCAAGAGACCCAGTACTTC.

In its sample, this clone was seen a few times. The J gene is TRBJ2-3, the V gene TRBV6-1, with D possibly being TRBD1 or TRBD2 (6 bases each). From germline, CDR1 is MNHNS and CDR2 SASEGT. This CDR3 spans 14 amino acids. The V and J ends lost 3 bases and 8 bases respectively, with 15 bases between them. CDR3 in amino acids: CASSDGGPGGTQYF. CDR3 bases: TGTGCCAGCAGTGATGGGGGGCCCGGAGGTACGCAGTATTTT.

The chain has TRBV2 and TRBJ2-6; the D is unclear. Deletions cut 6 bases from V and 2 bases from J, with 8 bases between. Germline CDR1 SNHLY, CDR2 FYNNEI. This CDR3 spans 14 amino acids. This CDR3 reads CASSPNPGANVLTF. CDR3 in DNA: TGTGCCAGCAGCCCCAATCCTGGGGCCAACGTCCTGACTTTC.

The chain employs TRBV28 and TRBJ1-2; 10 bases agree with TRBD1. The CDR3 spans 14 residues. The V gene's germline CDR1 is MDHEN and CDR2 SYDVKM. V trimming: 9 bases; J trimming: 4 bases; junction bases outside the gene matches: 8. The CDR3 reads CASVTGGASYGYTF. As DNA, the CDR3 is TGTGCCAGTGTGACAGGGGGCGCATCCTATGGCTACACCTTC.

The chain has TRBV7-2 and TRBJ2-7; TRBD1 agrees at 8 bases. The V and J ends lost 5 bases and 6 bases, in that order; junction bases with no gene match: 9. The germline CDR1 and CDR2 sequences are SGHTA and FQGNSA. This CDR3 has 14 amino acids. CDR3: CASSAMAGGGEQYV. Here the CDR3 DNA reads TGTGCCAGCAGCGCTATGGCAGGGGGCGGCGAGCAGTACGTC.

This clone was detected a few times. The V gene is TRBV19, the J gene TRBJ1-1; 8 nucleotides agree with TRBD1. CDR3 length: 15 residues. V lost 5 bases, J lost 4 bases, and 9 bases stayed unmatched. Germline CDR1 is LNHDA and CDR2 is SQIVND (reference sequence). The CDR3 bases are TGTGCCAGTAGTGTAGCCCTTACAGGGGGCACTGAAGCTTTCTTT. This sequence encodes CASSVALTGGTEAFF.

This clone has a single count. In DNA, the CDR3 is TGTGCCAGCAGCCAACTCTTGGGGGCTCCCTATGGCTACACCTTC. It specifies CASSQLLGAPYGYTF. V gene TRBV3-1 (or the pseudogene TRBV3-2) combines with J gene TRBJ1-2; a weak D match, TRBD1 (6 bases). Trimming took 2 bases from V and 4 from J, leaving 14 bases between them. The germline CDR1 and CDR2 sequences are LGHDT and YNNKEL (reference sequence). The CDR3 has 15 residues.

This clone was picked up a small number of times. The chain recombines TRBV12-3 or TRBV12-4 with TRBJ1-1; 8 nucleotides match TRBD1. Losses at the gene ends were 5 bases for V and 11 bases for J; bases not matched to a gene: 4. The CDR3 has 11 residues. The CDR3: CASSLGQGAFF. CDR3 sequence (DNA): TGTGCCAGCAGTCTCGGACAGGGCGCTTTCTTT.

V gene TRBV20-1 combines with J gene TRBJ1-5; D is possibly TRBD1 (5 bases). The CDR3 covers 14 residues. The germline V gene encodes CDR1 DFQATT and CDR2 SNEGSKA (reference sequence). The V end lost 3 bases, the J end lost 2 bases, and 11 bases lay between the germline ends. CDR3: CSASELGGNQPQHF. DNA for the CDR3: TGCAGTGCTAGTGAATTGGGGGGCAATCAGCCCCAGCATTTT.

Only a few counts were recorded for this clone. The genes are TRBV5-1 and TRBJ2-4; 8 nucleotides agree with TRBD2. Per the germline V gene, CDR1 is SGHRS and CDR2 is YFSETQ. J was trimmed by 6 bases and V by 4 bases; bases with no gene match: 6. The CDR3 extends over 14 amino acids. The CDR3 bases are TGCGCCAGCAGCATCGGGGGGGCCGCAAACATTCAGTACTTC. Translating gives CASSIGGAANIQYF.